Listed below are T cell receptor beta chains from one sample, sequenced in a study of vaccination effects on CD4 cells after COVID-19. Their target antigens are unknown. Sequenced by immunoSEQ multiplex PCR; TCRdb stores in-frame clones only, minus some. The table lists about 50,000 clones, around 80% of them singletons. The sample consisted of CD4+ T cells from PBMCs cultured without peptide, taken before COVID-19 vaccination. Receptors were obtained from a human donor who received a COVID-19 vaccine. CDR3s include the opening cysteine and the closing phenylalanine or tryptophan. The D gene is left open where the match is weak. A row's size may be missing; if present it is once, few, many or a size class.

v_gene	abundance	d_gene	j_gene	CDR3aa	CDR3nt
TRBV5-1	once	.	TRBJ2-6	CASSSDPQGTPSGANVLTF	TGCGCCAGCAGCTCCGACCCACAGGGAACCCCCTCTGGGGCCAACGTCCTGACTTTC
TRBV19	.	.	TRBJ2-2	CASSIAGQITGELFF	TGTGCCAGTAGTATAGCGGGGCAGATCACCGGGGAGCTGTTTTTT
TRBV10-1	.	.	TRBJ2-2	CASSESKRGRGANTGELFF	TGCGCCAGCAGTGAGTCGAAAAGGGGTCGGGGTGCGAACACCGGGGAGCTGTTTTTT
TRBV19	.	TRBD1	TRBJ2-1	CASSIWGQGIENEQFF	TGTGCCAGTAGTATTTGGGGACAGGGGATAGAGAATGAGCAGTTCTTC
TRBV29-1	.	TRBD2	TRBJ2-3	CSVLGLAGSSTDTQYF	TGCAGCGTCTTGGGACTAGCGGGCTCTAGCACAGATACGCAGTATTTT
TRBV10-3	.	.	TRBJ1-5	CAISDSPGKGYSNQPQHF	TGTGCCATCAGTGACTCCCCAGGGAAGGGCTATAGCAATCAGCCCCAGCATTTT
TRBV11-2	.	.	TRBJ1-1	CASSLGGQGRTEAFF	TGTGCCAGCAGCTTAGGAGGTCAGGGTCGAACTGAAGCTTTCTTT
TRBV24-1	.	.	TRBJ2-2	CATSDQTRPTGELFF	TGTGCCACCAGTGACCAAACACGCCCCACCGGGGAGCTGTTTTTT
TRBV5-6	.	.	TRBJ1-2	CASSLAGPNYGYTF	TGTGCCAGCAGCTTGGCCGGGCCTAACTATGGCTACACCTTC
TRBV18	few	.	TRBJ2-2	CASSQTGNTGELFF	TGTGCCAGCTCACAGACAGGGAACACCGGGGAGCTGTTTTTT
TRBV9	.	.	TRBJ2-4	CASSVVGHRGNIQYF	TGTGCCAGCAGCGTAGTAGGCCACCGGGGGAACATTCAGTACTTC
TRBV3-1/TRBV3-2	.	TRBD2	TRBJ2-3	CASSRTFSGGTDTQYF	TGTGCCAGCAGCCGTACTTTCAGCGGGGGCACAGATACGCAGTATTTT
TRBV5-4	.	TRBD1	TRBJ2-3	CASSLTGGSTDTQYF	TGTGCCAGCAGCTTAACAGGGGGTAGCACAGATACGCAGTATTTT
TRBV5-5	.	.	TRBJ1-4	CASSLGLNEKLFF	TGTGCCAGCAGCTTGGGACTTAATGAAAAACTGTTTTTT
TRBV9	few	.	TRBJ1-3	CASSVATGGGGTIYF	TGTGCCAGCAGCGTAGCTACGGGGGGAGGGGGCACCATATATTTT
TRBV19	once	TRBD1	TRBJ1-2	CASITTTGVNSYTF	TGTGCCAGTATTACCACGACAGGGGTGAACAGCTACACCTTC
TRBV10-2	few	.	TRBJ1-1	CASSGGGTEAFF	TGCGCCAGCAGTGGCGGGGGCACTGAAGCTTTCTTT
TRBV28	few	.	TRBJ1-5	CASSFFRNSNQPQHF	TGTGCCAGCAGTTTTTTCAGAAATAGCAATCAGCCCCAGCATTTT
TRBV5-1	.	.	TRBJ2-6	CASGPGRPYSGANVLTF	TGCGCCAGCGGACCGGGACGGCCATACTCTGGGGCCAACGTCCTGACTTTC
TRBV12-3/TRBV12-4	.	.	TRBJ1-5	CASSLFPDQPQHF	TGTGCCAGCAGTTTATTCCCGGATCAGCCCCAGCATTTT
TRBV18	.	.	TRBJ2-5	CASSPPGRQETQYF	TGTGCCAGCTCACCACCCGGGAGACAAGAGACCCAGTACTTC
TRBV28	.	TRBD1	TRBJ1-2	CASSLADRVFGYTF	TGTGCCAGCAGTTTAGCGGACAGGGTGTTTGGCTACACCTTC
TRBV7-2	.	TRBD1	TRBJ1-4	CASSSGQGMTNEKLFF	TGTGCCAGCAGCTCGGGACAGGGGATGACTAATGAAAAACTGTTTTTT
TRBV18	once	TRBD1	TRBJ1-4	CASSPPVGGGDEKLFF	TGTGCCAGCTCACCACCAGTCGGAGGGGGCGATGAAAAACTGTTTTTT
TRBV21-1	.	.	TRBJ1-4	CASSTRDRARKLFF	TGTGCCAGCAGCACCCGTGACAGAGCGCGAAAACTGTTTTTT
TRBV24-1	.	TRBD2	TRBJ2-2	CATGLGSSGAGELFF	TGTGCCACCGGCCTGGGGAGTAGCGGGGCCGGGGAGCTGTTTTTT
TRBV5-4	few	TRBD1	TRBJ1-4	CASSPGGGQGHEKLFF	TGTGCCAGCAGCCCCGGGGGGGGACAGGGTCACGAAAAACTGTTTTTT
TRBV10-2	.	TRBD1	TRBJ1-1	CASSDSGTANTEAFF	TGCGCCAGCAGTGATTCCGGGACAGCGAACACTGAAGCTTTCTTT
TRBV11-1	.	.	TRBJ1-1	CASSFNANTEAFF	TGTGCCAGCAGCTTTAATGCGAACACTGAAGCTTTCTTT
TRBV7-2	.	.	TRBJ1-3	CASSLGPGPGNTIYF	TGTGCCAGCAGCTTAGGGCCAGGACCCGGAAACACCATATATTTT
TRBV3-1/TRBV3-2	.	.	TRBJ1-1	CASSRRGLSGTEAFF	TGTGCCAGCAGCCGTCGGGGCCTCTCGGGTACTGAAGCTTTCTTT
TRBV5-1	.	.	TRBJ2-3	CASTQTGNTDTQYF	TGCGCCAGCACCCAGACAGGCAACACAGATACGCAGTATTTT
TRBV3-1/TRBV3-2	few	.	TRBJ1-2	CASALRTGLGYTF	TGTGCCAGCGCCCTCCGGACGGGGTTGGGCTACACCTTC
TRBV6-5	.	TRBD1	TRBJ1-5	CASMITGTGIQPQHF	TGTGCCAGCATGATTACCGGGACAGGGATTCAGCCCCAGCATTTT
TRBV7-2	.	TRBD2	TRBJ2-1	CASSLMSGGSYNEQFF	TGTGCCAGCAGCTTAATGTCGGGGGGCTCCTACAATGAGCAGTTCTTC
TRBV16	.	.	TRBJ1-6	CASSRLWGEDSPLHF	TGTGCCAGCAGTCGCTTGTGGGGCGAGGATTCACCCCTCCACTTT
TRBV5-8	.	TRBD2	TRBJ2-1	CASPSDLLGLAPLGDEQFF	TGTGCCAGCCCGTCGGATCTCCTGGGACTAGCACCTCTAGGCGATGAGCAGTTCTTC
TRBV7-2	.	.	TRBJ1-3	CASSLDRAGNTIYF	TGTGCCAGCAGCTTAGACAGGGCTGGAAACACCATATATTTT
TRBV28	.	TRBD1	TRBJ1-3	CASARGQGNTIYF	TGTGCCAGTGCCAGGGGGCAAGGAAACACCATATATTTT
TRBV5-6	.	.	TRBJ1-1	CASSFRDGGAFF	TGTGCCAGCAGCTTCAGGGATGGGGGGGCTTTCTTT
TRBV9	.	TRBD2	TRBJ2-1	CASNNAGLAAHEQFF	TGTGCCAGCAACAACGCGGGACTAGCTGCCCATGAGCAGTTCTTC
TRBV4-2	once	.	TRBJ2-3	CASSQVYTDTQYF	TGTGCCAGCAGCCAAGTCTACACAGATACGCAGTATTTT
TRBV19	.	.	TRBJ1-5	CASKGSSNQPQHF	TGTGCCAGTAAAGGGTCTAGCAATCAGCCCCAGCATTTT
TRBV4-2	.	.	TRBJ1-6	CASRLGGSYSPLHF	TGTGCCAGCAGGTTGGGGGGCAGTTATTCACCCCTCCACTTT
TRBV7-9	.	TRBD1	TRBJ2-2	CASSLAQGQGVTGELFF	TGTGCCAGCAGCTTAGCGCAAGGACAGGGCGTTACCGGGGAGCTGTTTTTT
TRBV6-4	once	.	TRBJ2-1	CASSDGRSTGNEQFF	TGTGCCAGCAGTGACGGCAGGAGTACTGGTAATGAGCAGTTCTTC
TRBV2	.	.	TRBJ1-3	CASSTTDIGSGNTIYF	TGTGCCAGCTCCACTACGGACATTGGCTCTGGAAACACCATATATTTT
TRBV2	.	TRBD2	TRBJ2-3	CASSERASGGLSTDTQYF	TGTGCCAGCAGTGAAAGGGCTAGCGGGGGCCTTAGCACAGATACGCAGTATTTT
TRBV20-1	.	.	TRBJ1-2	CSASGQGSYGYTF	TGCAGTGCTAGTGGGCAGGGGAGCTATGGCTACACCTTC
TRBV9	few	TRBD1	TRBJ1-2	CASSVGPTGILNYGYTF	TGTGCCAGCAGCGTAGGCCCGACAGGGATATTGAACTATGGCTACACCTTC
TRBV5-5	.	.	TRBJ2-5	CASSPWTTQETQYF	TGTGCCAGCAGCCCATGGACTACACAAGAGACCCAGTACTTC